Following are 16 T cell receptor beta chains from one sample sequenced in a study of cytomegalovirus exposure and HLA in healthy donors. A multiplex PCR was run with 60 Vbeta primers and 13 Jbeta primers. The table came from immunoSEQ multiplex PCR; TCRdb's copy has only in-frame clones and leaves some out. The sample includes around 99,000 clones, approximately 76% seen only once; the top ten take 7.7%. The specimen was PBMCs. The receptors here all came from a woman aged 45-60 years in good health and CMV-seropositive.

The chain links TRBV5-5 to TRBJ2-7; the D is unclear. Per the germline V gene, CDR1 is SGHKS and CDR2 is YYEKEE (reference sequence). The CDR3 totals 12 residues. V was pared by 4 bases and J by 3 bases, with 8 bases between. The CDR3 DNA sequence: TGTGCCAGCAGCGAACGGGTCTACGAGCAGTACTTC. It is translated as CASSERVYEQYF.

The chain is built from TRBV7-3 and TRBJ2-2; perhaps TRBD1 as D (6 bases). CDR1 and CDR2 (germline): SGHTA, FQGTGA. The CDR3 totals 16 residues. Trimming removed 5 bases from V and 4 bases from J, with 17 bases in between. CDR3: CASSPQRAGVTGELFF. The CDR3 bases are TGTGCCAGCAGCCCCCAAAGGGCAGGGGTCACCGGGGAGCTGTTTTTT.

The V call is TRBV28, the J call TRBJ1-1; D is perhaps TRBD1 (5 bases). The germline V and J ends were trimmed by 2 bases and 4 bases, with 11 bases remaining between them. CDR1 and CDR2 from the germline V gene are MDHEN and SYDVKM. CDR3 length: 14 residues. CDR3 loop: CASSLAGLGTEAFF. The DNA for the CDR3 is TGTGCCAGCAGTTTAGCAGGGTTAGGCACTGAAGCTTTCTTT. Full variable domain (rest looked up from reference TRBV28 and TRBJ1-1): DVKVTQSSRYLVKRTGEKVFLECVQDMDHENMFWYRQDPGLGLRLIYFSYDVKMKEKGDIPEGYSVSREKKERFSLILESASTNQTSMYLCASSLAGLGTEAFFGQGTRLTVV.

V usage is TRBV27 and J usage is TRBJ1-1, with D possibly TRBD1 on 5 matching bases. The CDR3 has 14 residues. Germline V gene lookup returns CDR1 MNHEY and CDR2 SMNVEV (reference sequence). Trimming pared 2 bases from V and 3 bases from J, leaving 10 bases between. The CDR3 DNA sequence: TGTGCCAGCAGTTTAGGGGGGACCGACACTGAAGCTTTCTTT. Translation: CASSLGGTDTEAFF.

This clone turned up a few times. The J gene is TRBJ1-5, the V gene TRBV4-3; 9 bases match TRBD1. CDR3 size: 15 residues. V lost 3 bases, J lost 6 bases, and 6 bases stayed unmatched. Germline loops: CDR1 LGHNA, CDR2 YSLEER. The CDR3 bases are TGCGCCAGCAGCCAGTCCGGGACAGGGATTCAGCCCCAGCATTTT. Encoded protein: CASSQSGTGIQPQHF.

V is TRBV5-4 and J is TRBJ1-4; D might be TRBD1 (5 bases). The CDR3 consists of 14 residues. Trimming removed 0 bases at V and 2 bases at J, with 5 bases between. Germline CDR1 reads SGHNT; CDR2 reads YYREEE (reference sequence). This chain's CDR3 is CASSLEGTNEKLFF. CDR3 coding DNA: TGTGCCAGCAGCTTGGAGGGGACTAATGAAAAACTGTTTTTT. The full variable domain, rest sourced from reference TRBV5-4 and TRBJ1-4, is ETGVTQSPTHLIKTRGQQVTLRCSSQSGHNTVSWYQQALGQGPQFIFQYYREEENGRGNFPPRFSGLQFPNYSSELNVNALELDDSALYLCASSLEGTNEKLFFGSGTQLSVL.

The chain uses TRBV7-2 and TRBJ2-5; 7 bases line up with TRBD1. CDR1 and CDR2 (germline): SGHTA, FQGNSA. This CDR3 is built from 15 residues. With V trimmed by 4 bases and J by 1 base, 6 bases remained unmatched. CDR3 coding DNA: TGTGCCAGCAGCTCGGCAGGGGGTCTCCAAGAGACCCAGTACTTC. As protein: CASSSAGGLQETQYF.

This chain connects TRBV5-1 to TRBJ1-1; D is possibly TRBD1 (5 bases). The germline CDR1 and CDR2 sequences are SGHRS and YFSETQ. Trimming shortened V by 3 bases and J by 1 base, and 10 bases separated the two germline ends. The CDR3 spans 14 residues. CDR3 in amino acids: CASSSREANTEAFF. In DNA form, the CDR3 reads TGCGCCAGCAGCTCCAGGGAGGCGAACACTGAAGCTTTCTTT.

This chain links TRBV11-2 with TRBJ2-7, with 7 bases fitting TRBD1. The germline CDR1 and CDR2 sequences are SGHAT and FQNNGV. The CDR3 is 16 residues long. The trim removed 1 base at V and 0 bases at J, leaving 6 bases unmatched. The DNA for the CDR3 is TGTGCCAGCAGCTTAGGACCGGGACAGAGCTCCTACGAGCAGTACTTC. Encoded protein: CASSLGPGQSSYEQYF.

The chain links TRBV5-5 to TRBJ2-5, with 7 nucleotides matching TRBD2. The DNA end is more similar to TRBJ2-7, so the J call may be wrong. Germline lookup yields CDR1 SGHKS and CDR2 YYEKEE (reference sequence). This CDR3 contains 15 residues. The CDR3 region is CASSHPGGNSYEQYF. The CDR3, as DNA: TGTGCCAGCAGCCACCCGGGGGGAAACTCCTACGAGCAGTACTTC.

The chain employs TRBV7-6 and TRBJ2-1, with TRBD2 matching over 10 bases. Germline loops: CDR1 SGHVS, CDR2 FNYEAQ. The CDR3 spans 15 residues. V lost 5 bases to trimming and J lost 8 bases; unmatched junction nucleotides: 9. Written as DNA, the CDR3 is TGTGCCAGCAGCGCCCGGACTAGCGGTGGGGATGAGCAGTTCTTC. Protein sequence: CASSARTSGGDEQFF.

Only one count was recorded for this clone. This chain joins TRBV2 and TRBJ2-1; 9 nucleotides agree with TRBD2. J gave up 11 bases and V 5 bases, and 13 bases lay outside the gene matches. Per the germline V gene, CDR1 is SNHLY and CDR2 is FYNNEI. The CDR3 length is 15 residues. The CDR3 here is CASSKFSRLAEQQFF. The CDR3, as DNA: TGTGCCAGCAGTAAGTTCAGCCGACTAGCGGAGCAGCAGTTCTTC.

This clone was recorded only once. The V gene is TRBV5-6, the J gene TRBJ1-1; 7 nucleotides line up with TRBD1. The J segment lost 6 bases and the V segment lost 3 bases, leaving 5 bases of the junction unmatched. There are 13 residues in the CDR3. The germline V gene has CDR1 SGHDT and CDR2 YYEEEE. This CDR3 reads CASSWQGGAEAFF. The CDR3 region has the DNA TGTGCCAGCAGCTGGCAGGGGGGCGCTGAAGCTTTCTTT.

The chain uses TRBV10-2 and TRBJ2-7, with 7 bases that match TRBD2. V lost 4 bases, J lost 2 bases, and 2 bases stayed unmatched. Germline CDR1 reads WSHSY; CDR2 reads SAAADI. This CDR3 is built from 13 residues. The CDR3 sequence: CASSAGGAYEQYF. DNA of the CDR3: TGCGCCAGCAGTGCGGGAGGCGCCTACGAGCAGTACTTC.

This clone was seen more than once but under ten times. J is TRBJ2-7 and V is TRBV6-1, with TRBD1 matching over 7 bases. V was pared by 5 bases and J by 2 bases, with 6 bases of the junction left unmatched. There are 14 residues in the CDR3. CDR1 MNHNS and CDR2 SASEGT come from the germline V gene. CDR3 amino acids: CASSRRDSTYEQYF. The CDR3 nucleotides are TGTGCCAGCAGTCGCCGGGACAGCACCTACGAGCAGTACTTC.

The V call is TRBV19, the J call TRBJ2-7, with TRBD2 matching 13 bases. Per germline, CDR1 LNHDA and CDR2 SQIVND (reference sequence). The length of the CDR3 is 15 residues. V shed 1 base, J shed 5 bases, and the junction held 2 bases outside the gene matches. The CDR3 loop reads CASSIATSGRDEQYF. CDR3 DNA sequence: TGTGCCAGTAGTATAGCTACTAGCGGGAGGGACGAGCAGTACTTC.